This T cell receptor beta chain was recorded in a study of T cell responses to AZD1222 COVID-19 vaccine. This clone was seen a single time. Its antigen is not known. With 5 bases removed from V and 5 bases from J, the gap between germline ends came to 14 bases. CDR3 length: 14 residues. Germline-derived CDR1 and CDR2 are SNHLY and FYNNEI. Study-wide points: AZD1222 recipients seropositive at baseline numbered only 6 or 7. Regions left unmutated in variants are reportedly the target of nearly half of spike-specific TCRs.

Profiled with immunoSEQ multiplex PCR; TCRdb holds only in-frame clones, not every one. The data show some 130,000 clones, approximately 91% seen once. The genes are TRBV2 and TRBJ2-3, with a weak D call TRBD2 (5 bases). The sample in question was peripheral blood, obtained 28 days after the second AZD1222 dose. This clonotype originated in an adult who received the AZD1222 COVID-19 vaccine. As DNA, the CDR3 is TGTGCCAGCAGTCCCGGACTGAGAGGAGATACGCAGTATTTT. Protein product: CASSPGLRGDTQYF.